Listed below are T cell receptor beta chains from one sample, sequenced in a study of glioma-infiltrating T cells. TCRdb redid the calling of the multiplex PCR reads with MiXCR, one entry per CDR3 protein. This sample yields over 120,000 distinct CDR3 sequences, of which approximately 39% are seen a single time; around 18% belongs to the top ten. Sequenced sample: glioma tissue, nonneoplastic brain tissue, or PBMCs (not recorded which). These receptor sequences come from a human donor with low-grade glioma or glioblastoma, undergoing nonglioma brain surgery, or in good health (not recorded which). CDR3s include the opening cysteine and the closing phenylalanine or tryptophan. Fields, in order: CDR3 length, clone size, D gene, V gene, J gene, CDR3 DNA, CDR3 protein. D genes are given only for firm matches. Clone size is shown for a subset of rows, as once, few, many or a class of expanded clone.

cdr3_length: 11; clone_size: -; d_call: -; v_call: TRBV19; j_call: TRBJ1-2; cdr3_nt: TGTGCCAGTAGCCAAGGGGAAGGCTACACCTTC; cdr3_aa: CASSQGEGYTF
cdr3_length: 13; clone_size: -; d_call: -; v_call: TRBV4-1; j_call: TRBJ2-1; cdr3_nt: TGCGCCAGCAGCCTCCAGGTGAGGGGAGAGCAGTTCTTC; cdr3_aa: CASSLQVRGEQFF
cdr3_length: 16; clone_size: few; d_call: -; v_call: TRBV10-3; j_call: TRBJ2-1; cdr3_nt: TGTGCCATCAGTGAGTCGATGTGGTCCGGGGCGGGTGAGCAGTTCTTC; cdr3_aa: CAISESMWSGAGEQFF
cdr3_length: 15; clone_size: -; d_call: -; v_call: TRBV4-1; j_call: TRBJ2-5; cdr3_nt: TGCGCCAGCAGCCAGACCCGGGGCCCACAAGAGACCCAGTACTTC; cdr3_aa: CASSQTRGPQETQYF
cdr3_length: 13; clone_size: many; d_call: -; v_call: TRBV27; j_call: TRBJ2-3; cdr3_nt: TGTGCCAGCAGATTTGTAGGCGCAGATACGCAGTATTTT; cdr3_aa: CASRFVGADTQYF
cdr3_length: 15; clone_size: -; d_call: -; v_call: TRBV29-1; j_call: TRBJ2-3; cdr3_nt: TGCAGCGTTGAAGAGCGGAGGGACAGCACAGATACGCAGTATTTT; cdr3_aa: CSVEERRDSTDTQYF
cdr3_length: 15; clone_size: once; d_call: TRBD1; v_call: TRBV20-1; j_call: TRBJ2-7; cdr3_nt: TGTAGTGCTAGACAGGGACGAATATATACCTACGAGCAGTACTTC; cdr3_aa: CSARQGRIYTYEQYF
cdr3_length: 13; clone_size: few; d_call: -; v_call: TRBV7-6; j_call: TRBJ1-1; cdr3_nt: TGTGCCAGCAGCCCCGGAGGGGACACTGAAGCTTTCTTT; cdr3_aa: CASSPGGDTEAFF
cdr3_length: 13; clone_size: -; d_call: -; v_call: TRBV10-2; j_call: TRBJ2-5; cdr3_nt: TGCGCCAGCAGTTCACAGGTCCAAGAGACCCAGTACTTC; cdr3_aa: CASSSQVQETQYF
cdr3_length: 14; clone_size: -; d_call: -; v_call: TRBV5-1; j_call: TRBJ1-1; cdr3_nt: TGCGCCAGCAGCTGGGGCGGGGCAAACATTGAAGCTTTCTTT; cdr3_aa: CASSWGGANIEAFF
cdr3_length: 13; clone_size: few; d_call: -; v_call: TRBV4-1; j_call: TRBJ1-1; cdr3_nt: TGCGCCAGCTCCCGGGACATTAACTCTGAAGCTTTCTTT; cdr3_aa: CASSRDINSEAFF
cdr3_length: 15; clone_size: -; d_call: TRBD2; v_call: TRBV7-8; j_call: TRBJ2-5; cdr3_nt: TGTGCCAGCAGCATTAGCGGGGACCGCCAAGAAGCCCAGTACTTC; cdr3_aa: CASSISGDRQEAQYF
cdr3_length: 14; clone_size: -; d_call: TRBD1; v_call: TRBV6-1; j_call: TRBJ1-5; cdr3_nt: TGTGCCAGCCGTAGGACAGGGATCAATCAGCCCCAGCATTTT; cdr3_aa: CASRRTGINQPQHF
cdr3_length: 13; clone_size: few; d_call: TRBD1; v_call: TRBV20-1; j_call: TRBJ2-1; cdr3_nt: TGCAGTGCACTATGGACAGGGGAGAATGAGCAGTTCTTC; cdr3_aa: CSALWTGENEQFF
cdr3_length: 16; clone_size: -; d_call: TRBD2; v_call: TRBV25-1; j_call: TRBJ2-3; cdr3_nt: TGTGCCAGCAGTGATAGAAGCGGGGGGGTAACAGATACGCAGTATTTT; cdr3_aa: CASSDRSGGVTDTQYF